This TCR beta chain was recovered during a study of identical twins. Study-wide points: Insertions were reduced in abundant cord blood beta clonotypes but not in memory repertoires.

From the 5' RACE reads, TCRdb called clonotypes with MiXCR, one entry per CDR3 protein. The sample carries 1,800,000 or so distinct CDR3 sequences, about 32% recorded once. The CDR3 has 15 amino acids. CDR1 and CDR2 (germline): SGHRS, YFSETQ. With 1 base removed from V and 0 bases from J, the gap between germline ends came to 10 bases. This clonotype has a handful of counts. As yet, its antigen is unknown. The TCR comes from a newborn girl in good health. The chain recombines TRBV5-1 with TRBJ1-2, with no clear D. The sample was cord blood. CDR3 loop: CASSLRTDTNYGYTF. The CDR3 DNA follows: TGCGCCAGCAGCTTGCGGACGGATACTAACTATGGCTACACCTTC.